A single sample gave rise to the 4 T cell receptor beta chains below, sequenced in a study of T-cell reconstitution after alpha-beta-depleted transplantation in children. The TCRbeta library was prepared with unique molecular identifiers. TCRdb reanalysed the PCR reads using MiXCR and keeps one entry per CDR3 protein. The sample lists roughly 500,000 distinct CDR3 sequences; approximately 20% were seen once. Specimen: PBMCs from the stem cell graft donor, collected from the stem cell graft. Every receptor here comes from a human donor who donated a stem cell graft to a child with acute lymphoblastic leukemia.

In its sample, this clonotype was seen a few times. This chain joins TRBV3-1 and TRBJ1-1; D unresolved. V was shortened by 4 bases and J by 7 bases, with 10 bases between the two germline ends. CDR1 is LGHDT, CDR2 YNNKEL, per germline (reference sequence). The CDR3 extends over 12 amino acids. CDR3 sequence reads: CASSLPYGEAFF. The CDR3 region has the DNA TGTGCCAGCAGCCTGCCGTACGGTGAAGCTTTCTTT. Drawing the rest from reference TRBV3-1 and TRBJ1-1, the complete variable domain is DTAVSQTPKYLVTQMGNDKSIKCEQNLGHDTMYWYKQDSKKFLKIMFSYNNKELIINETVPNRFSPKSPDKAHLNLHINSLELGDSAVYFCASSLPYGEAFFGQGTRLTVV.

This clonotype was recorded a few times. As DNA, the CDR3 is TGTGCCAGCAGTTCGGAACAGGGGGCCTATGCTAGCACAGATACGCAGTATTTT. Protein: CASSSEQGAYASTDTQYF. The chain has TRBV12-3 or TRBV12-4 and TRBJ2-3, with TRBD1 identical over 9 bases. J was trimmed by 0 bases and V by 4 bases; bases with no gene match: 11. The CDR3 covers 18 residues.

V gene TRBV7-9 combines with J gene TRBJ2-3, with TRBD1 identical over 8 bases. Trimming cost V 3 bases and J 6 bases; bases outside gene matches: 8. Germline V gives CDR1 SEHNR, CDR2 FQNEAQ (reference sequence). The CDR3 length is 15 residues. The CDR3 DNA reads as TGTGCCAGCAGCTTCGGGACAGGCCCTTTGGATACGCAGTATTTT. It specifies CASSFGTGPLDTQYF. Filled out from reference TRBV7-9 and TRBJ2-3, the complete variable domain reads DTGVSQNPRHKITKRGQNVTFRCDPISEHNRLYWYRQTLGQGPEFLTYFQNEAQLEKSRLLSDRFSAERPKGSFSTLEIQRTEQGDSAMYLCASSFGTGPLDTQYFGPGTRLTVL.

The chain employs TRBV4-1 and TRBJ2-7; 7 nucleotides match TRBD1. Trimming at V came to 0 bases and at J to 1 base, leaving 6 bases not matched to a gene. The CDR3 is 16 residues long. Germline loops: CDR1 MGHRA, CDR2 YSYEKL. The chain's CDR3 is CASSQDSWTGSYEQYF. CDR3 coding DNA: TGCGCCAGCAGCCAAGATAGTTGGACAGGATCCTACGAGCAGTACTTC.